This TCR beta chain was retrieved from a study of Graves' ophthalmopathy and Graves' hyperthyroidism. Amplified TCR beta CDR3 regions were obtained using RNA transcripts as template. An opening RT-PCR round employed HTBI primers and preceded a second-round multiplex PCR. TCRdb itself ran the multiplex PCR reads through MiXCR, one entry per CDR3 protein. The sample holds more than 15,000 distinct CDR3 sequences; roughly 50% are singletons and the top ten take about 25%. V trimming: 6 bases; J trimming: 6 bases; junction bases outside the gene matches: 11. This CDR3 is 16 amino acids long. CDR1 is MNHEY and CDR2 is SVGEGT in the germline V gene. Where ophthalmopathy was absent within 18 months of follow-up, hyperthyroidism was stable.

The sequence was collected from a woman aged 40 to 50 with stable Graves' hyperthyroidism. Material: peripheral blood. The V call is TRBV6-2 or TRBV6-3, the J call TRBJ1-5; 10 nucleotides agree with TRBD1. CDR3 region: CASSPLRDRGGQPQHF. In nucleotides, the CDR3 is TGTGCCAGCAGCCCCCTCCGGGACAGGGGAGGTCAGCCCCAGCATTTT.